This paragraph covers one TCR beta chain sequence. Time point reported: patch test 1, 2 weeks after DPC sensitization. Treatment noted: therapeutic diphenylcyclopropenone sensitization with weekly scalp DPC. These data belong to a study of human T cells and chemical hapten exposure. TCRdb reanalysed the RACE reads using MiXCR and keeps one entry per CDR3 protein. This sample carries approximately 400,000 distinct CDR3 sequences, roughly 4.8% of them seen once, and the ten largest clones take approximately 2.1%. The CDR3 runs to 12 residues. Germline V gives CDR1 MNHEY, CDR2 SMNVEV (reference sequence). Trimming left V 5 bases short and J 7 bases short, with 9 bases between.

The source material was whole blood, sampled in connection with sensitization to the hapten diphenylcyclopropenone (DPC). The source of this sequence is a woman aged 50 to 60 with alopecia areata. Some clones in this sample may be carry-over from other donors' samples. V and J are TRBV27 and TRBJ2-1; D is perhaps TRBD1 (5 bases). CDR3 coding DNA: TGTGCCAGCAGTGTTAAGGGGAATGAGCAGTTCTTC. It yields the protein CASSVKGNEQFF.